This paragraph reports one T cell receptor (beta chain). Study members were between about 18 and 89 years old and lived in over 20 US regions. Each participant's cohort was designated according to participant-reported clinical history. In the original workflow: Estimates of nucleated cell counts were drawn from the amplification of reference gene primers. The data were produced by immunoSEQ multiplex PCR, yet TCRdb's version contains in-frame clones alone and is incomplete. V and J calls and clone size are copied from that table; D and trimming were computed from the DNA. The sample holds some 340,000 clones, 90% seen once. Trimming left V 5 bases short and J 6 bases short, with 17 bases between. Germline CDR1 SGHAT, CDR2 FQNNGV. The CDR3 length is 14 residues. This entry belongs to a study of blood T cell repertoires in COVID-19.

The sequence derives from a woman aged 30 to 39 who had been exposed to COVID-19. Sequenced: PBMCs or T cells enriched from blood (not recorded which). V is TRBV11-2 and J is TRBJ2-7, with D perhaps matching TRBD1 (6 bases). CDR3 sequence: CASSHYRVHLEQYF. The CDR3 coding sequence is TGTGCCAGCAGCCACTACAGGGTTCACCTCGAGCAGTACTTC.